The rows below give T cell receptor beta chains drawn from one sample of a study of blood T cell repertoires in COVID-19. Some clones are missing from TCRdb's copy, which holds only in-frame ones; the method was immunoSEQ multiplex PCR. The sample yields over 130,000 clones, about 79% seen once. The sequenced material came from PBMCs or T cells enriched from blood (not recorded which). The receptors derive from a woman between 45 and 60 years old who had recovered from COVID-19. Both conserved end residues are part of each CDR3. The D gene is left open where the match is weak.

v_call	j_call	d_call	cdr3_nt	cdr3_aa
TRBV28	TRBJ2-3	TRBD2	TGTGCCAGCAGTTCACGGACTAGCGGCACAGATACGCAGTATTTT	CASSSRTSGTDTQYF
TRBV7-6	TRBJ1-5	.	TGTGCCAGCAGCTCCCGTCCCAGTCAGCCCCAGCATTTT	CASSSRPSQPQHF
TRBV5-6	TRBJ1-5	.	TGTGCCAGCAGCCACTCATATGCAGGGCTCAATCAGCCCCAGCATTTT	CASSHSYAGLNQPQHF
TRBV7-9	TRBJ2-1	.	TGTGCCAGCAGCCAGGGAATCTACAATGAGCAGTTCTTC	CASSQGIYNEQFF
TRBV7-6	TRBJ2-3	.	TGTGCCAGCAGCAAGGACTATTCAGATACGCAGTATTTT	CASSKDYSDTQYF
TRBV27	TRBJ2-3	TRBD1	TGTGCCAGCAGTTTACGAGGACAGGGTGCAGATACGCAGTATTTT	CASSLRGQGADTQYF
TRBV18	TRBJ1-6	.	TGTGCCAGCTCTCTCCTTCAGGGTGCATCTGATTCACCCCTCCACTTT	CASSLLQGASDSPLHF
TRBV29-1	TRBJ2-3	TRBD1	TGCAGCTCAGGGACAGGGGTTGCAGATACGCAGTATTTT	CSSGTGVADTQYF
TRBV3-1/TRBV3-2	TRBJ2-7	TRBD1	TGTGCCAGCAGCCAAGCTGGGACAGGGGGTTACGAGCAGTACTTC	CASSQAGTGGYEQYF
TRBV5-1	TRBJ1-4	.	TGCGCCAGCAGCTCCGCGGGGGGCAGTCGGGATGAAAAACTGTTTTTT	CASSSAGGSRDEKLFF
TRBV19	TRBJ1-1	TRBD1	TGTGCCAGTAGTAGAGCGGGACAGGGGCTTTCAGAAGCTTTCTTT	CASSRAGQGLSEAFF
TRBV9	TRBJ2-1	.	TGTGCCAGTAACCGAGGGTCTTGGAATGAGCAGTTCTTC	CASNRGSWNEQFF
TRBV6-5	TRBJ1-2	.	TGTGCCAGCAGTTGGGGCAGGGGTAATGGCTACACCTTC	CASSWGRGNGYTF
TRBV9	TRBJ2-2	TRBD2	TGTGCCAGCAGCGTAGGGGAGCGGGAGGGCCGTAGCGGGGAGCTGTTTTTT	CASSVGEREGRSGELFF
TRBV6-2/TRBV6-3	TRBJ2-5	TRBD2	TGTGCCAGCAGTCGGACTAGCGGGGGGCCGCCCCAAGAGACCCAGTACTTC	CASSRTSGGPPQETQYF
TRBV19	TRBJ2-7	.	TGTGCCAGTAAAGACAGAGCATACGAGCAGTACTTC	CASKDRAYEQYF
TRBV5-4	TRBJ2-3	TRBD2	TGTGCCAGCAGCTTAGGGCGGGGGTACACAGATACGCAGTATTTT	CASSLGRGYTDTQYF
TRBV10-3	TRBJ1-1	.	TGTGCCATCAGTAAGGGGGTGAACACTGAAGCTTTCTTT	CAISKGVNTEAFF